The 30 T cell receptor beta chains below were found in one sample sequenced in a study of blood T cell repertoires in COVID-19. Measured with immunoSEQ multiplex PCR; TCRdb has only the in-frame clones, and not every one. The repertoire consists of hundreds of thousands of clones, with roughly nine tenths occurring once and the leading ten covering 6.5%. Sequencing input: peripheral blood. The receptors originated from a man between 60 and 75 years old who had recovered from COVID-19.

The CDR3 reads CASSYRREGRTGELFF. DNA of the CDR3: TGCGCCAGCAGCTACAGGCGGGAGGGCCGCACCGGGGAGCTGTTTTTT. The chain joins TRBV4-3 to TRBJ2-2; TRBD2 matches at 9 bases. Germline values: CDR1 LGHNA, CDR2 YSLEER. Trimming removed 5 bases from V and 4 bases from J; junction bases left unmatched: 8. The CDR3 spans 16 residues.

J is TRBJ2-7 and V is TRBV7-2; 14 bases agree with TRBD2. The V segment lost 1 base and the J segment 5 bases; nucleotides outside the gene matches: 7. Germline V CDR1 and CDR2: SGHTA, FQGNSA. The CDR3 spans 17 residues. CDR3 DNA: TGTGCCAGCAGCTTAGTCTATGGACTAGCGGGGGGCAACGAGCAGTACTTC. Its protein product is CASSLVYGLAGGNEQYF.

The rearrangement joins TRBV6-5 to TRBJ1-2; no firm D call. The CDR3 spans 14 residues. The V end lost 6 bases, the J end lost 3 bases, and 14 bases lay between the germline ends. Germline V lookup: CDR1 MNHEY, CDR2 SVGAGI. The CDR3 DNA reads as TGTGCCAGCAGGCGCGGAGGAGGTTACTATGGCTACACCTTC. Translating it yields CASRRGGGYYGYTF.

CDR3 coding DNA: TGCGCCAGCAGCACTCTGAACGGGGAGCTGTTTTTT. Translated: CASSTLNGELFF. The chain links TRBV5-1 to TRBJ2-2; D is unresolved. In germline, CDR1 is SGHRS, CDR2 YFSETQ. Trimming pared 4 bases from V and 7 bases from J, leaving 8 bases between. The CDR3 runs 12 residues.

Concerning this clone itself: At the DNA level, this CDR3 is encoded by other sequences in the same sample as well. V gene TRBV14 combines with J gene TRBJ2-7; TRBD1 is a possible D gene (6 bases). In germline, CDR1 is SGHDN, CDR2 FVKESK. The CDR3 runs 13 residues. Trimming cost V 3 bases and J 5 bases, with 11 bases left between them. CDR3 bases: TGTGCCAGCAGCCAGGTCAGGGGAAACGAGCAGTACTTC. Translated: CASSQVRGNEQYF.

In this sample, this clone turned up once. The chain carries TRBV5-1 and TRBJ2-3; 10 bases map to TRBD1. The CDR3 spans 15 residues. V dropped 4 bases and J dropped 0; count of bases not matched to a gene: 2. The V gene's germline CDR1 is SGHRS and CDR2 YFSETQ. CDR3 nucleotide sequence: TGCGCCAGCAGCGCGGGACAGGGGAGCACAGATACGCAGTATTTT. It yields the protein CASSAGQGSTDTQYF. The full variable domain, with the rest looked up from reference TRBV5-1 and TRBJ2-3, is KAGVTQTPRYLIKTRGQQVTLSCSPISGHRSVSWYQQTPGQGLQFLFEYFSETQRNKGNFPGRFSGRQFSNSRSEMNVSTLELGDSALYLCASSAGQGSTDTQYFGPGTRLTVL.

In regard to this clone: Mismatch with germline at one junction end may stem from a read error. V gene TRBV10-3 combines with J gene TRBJ1-1; TRBD1 matches at 7 bases. Germline CDR1 reads ENHRY; CDR2 reads SYGVKD. This CDR3 spans 14 amino acids. The CDR3 DNA sequence: TGTGCCATCAGTGAGCAACAGGGGAACGCTGAAGCTTTCTTT. This gives the protein CAISEQQGNAEAFF.

The J gene is TRBJ1-2, the V gene TRBV7-3; perhaps TRBD1 as D (6 bases). The germline V gene encodes CDR1 SGHTA and CDR2 FQGTGA. The V gene lost 5 bases and the J gene lost 8 bases, with 15 bases spanning the gap. The CDR3 sequence is 13 residues long. CDR3 amino acids: CASSLGTGYGYTF. The CDR3 nucleotides read TGTGCCAGCAGCCTGGGTACAGGGTACGGCTACACCTTC.

The chain employs TRBV6-5 and TRBJ1-2, with D perhaps matching TRBD1 (6 bases). The germline CDR1 and CDR2 sequences are MNHEY and SVGAGI. The CDR3 totals 16 residues. Trimming pared 2 bases from V and 0 bases from J, leaving 13 bases between. CDR3 region: CASSYPTGFSNYGYTF. CDR3 coding DNA: TGTGCCAGCAGTTACCCTACAGGGTTTTCTAACTATGGCTACACCTTC.

The chain links TRBV12-5 to TRBJ2-1; 9 bases are shared with TRBD2. The CDR3 extends over 15 amino acids. V was pared by 1 base and J by 5 bases, with 3 bases of the junction left unmatched. From germline, CDR1 is LGHNT and CDR2 FRNRAP. The CDR3 region is CASGLGLAVNNEQFF. Written as DNA, the CDR3 is TGTGCTAGTGGTTTGGGACTAGCGGTAAACAATGAGCAGTTCTTC.

The CDR3 loop is CASSLSGAGGGEQYF. In DNA, the CDR3 is TGTGCCAGCAGCTTAAGTGGGGCGGGAGGAGGTGAGCAGTACTTC. The V gene is TRBV7-3, the J gene TRBJ2-7; 8 bases align to TRBD2. V was pared by 1 base and J by 7 bases, with 9 bases of the junction left unmatched. The CDR3 runs 15 residues. Germline V gene sequence: CDR1 SGHTA, CDR2 FQGTGA. Complete variable domain (other parts from reference TRBV7-3 and TRBJ2-7): GAGVSQTPSNKVTEKGKYVELRCDPISGHTALYWYRQSLGQGPEFLIYFQGTGAADDSGLPNDRFFAVRPEGSVSTLKIQRTERGDSAVYLCASSLSGAGGGEQYFGPGTRLTVT.

The V and J genes are TRBV19 and TRBJ2-2; the match to TRBD2 covers 10 bases. V dropped 6 bases and J dropped 4; count of bases not matched to a gene: 8. The CDR3 runs to 16 residues. The V gene's germline CDR1 is LNHDA and CDR2 SQIVND (reference sequence). CDR3 sequence reads: CASSLRLAGATGELFF. CDR3 nucleotide sequence: TGTGCCAGTAGCCTACGGCTAGCGGGAGCCACCGGGGAGCTGTTTTTT.

In DNA form, the CDR3 reads TGTGCCAGCAGCTCCCGGGAGGGGGCTGGCAATCAGCCCCAGCATTTT. Translating it yields CASSSREGAGNQPQHF. The V gene is TRBV7-9, the J gene TRBJ1-5; TRBD1 aligns across 7 bases. Per the germline V gene, CDR1 is SEHNR and CDR2 is FQNEAQ (reference sequence). Unmatched junction bases numbered 8, after V lost 4 bases and J lost 2 bases. This CDR3 has 16 residues.

The genes are TRBV2 and TRBJ1-4; 9 positions agree with TRBD1. The trim removed 4 bases at V and 8 bases at J, leaving 8 bases unmatched. Germline CDR1 and CDR2: SNHLY and FYNNEI. The CDR3 runs 15 residues. This chain's CDR3 is CASSGGTGSTEKLFF. The DNA of the CDR3 is TGTGCCAGCAGTGGGGGGACAGGGAGTACCGAAAAACTGTTTTTT.

CDR3 in DNA: TGCGCCAGCAGCAGCACAGGGCGCGAAAAACTGTTTTTT. The encoded protein is CASSSTGREKLFF. This sequence joins TRBV5-1 and TRBJ1-4; D might be TRBD1 (6 bases). The V end lost 4 bases, the J end lost 8 bases, and 12 bases lay between the germline ends. Germline V gene lookup returns CDR1 SGHRS and CDR2 YFSETQ. There are 13 residues in the CDR3.

This chain connects TRBV7-9 to TRBJ2-1, with a possible D match to TRBD2 (6 bases). Germline V gene lookup returns CDR1 SEHNR and CDR2 FQNEAQ (reference sequence). V lost 3 bases and J 6 bases, leaving 18 bases between the germline ends. The CDR3 totals 16 residues. The CDR3 DNA reads as TGTGCCAGCAGCTTGGGGGGATTGGTCGTCGTCAATGAGCAGTTCTTC. This encodes CASSLGGLVVVNEQFF.

V is TRBV5-5 and J is TRBJ2-3; the match to TRBD2 covers 8 bases. Trimming cost V 3 bases and J 5 bases; bases outside gene matches: 8. The CDR3 is made up of 15 amino acids. Germline V CDR1 and CDR2: SGHKS, YYEKEE (reference sequence). The DNA of the CDR3 is TGTGCCAGCAGCTCTTTTCGGGGGGGTAGAGATACGCAGTATTTT. The encoded protein is CASSSFRGGRDTQYF.

This clone was seen once. DNA of the CDR3: TGTGCTAGTGGTTTGGGAGAGACTGCGGGGGAGCAGTTCTTC. This codes for CASGLGETAGEQFF. V gene TRBV12-5 combines with J gene TRBJ2-1; D may be TRBD2 (6 bases). The CDR3 runs 14 residues. V gave up 1 base and J gave up 10 bases, with 14 bases separating them. Germline V CDR1 and CDR2: LGHNT, FRNRAP. The entire variable domain, with the rest obtained from reference TRBV12-5 and TRBJ2-1, is as follows: DARVTQTPRHKVTEMGQEVTMRCQPILGHNTVFWYRQTMMQGLELLAYFRNRAPLDDSGMPKDRFSAEMPDATLATLKIQPSEPRDSAVYFCASGLGETAGEQFFGPGTRLTVL.

The chain has TRBV18 and TRBJ1-3, with 7 nucleotides matching TRBD1. Looked up from germline, CDR1 is KGHSH and CDR2 is LQKENI. This CDR3 region has 17 residues. Trimming took 3 bases from V and 0 from J; bases not matched to a gene: 8. DNA for the CDR3: TGTGCCAGCTCACCCTCACCAGGGGGAATCTCTGGAAACACCATATATTTT. This gives the protein CASSPSPGGISGNTIYF.

The CDR3 sequence: CASSLGRLVNEQFF. CDR3 DNA: TGTGCCAGCAGCTTAGGCCGGCTAGTCAATGAGCAGTTCTTC. The genes are TRBV11-3 and TRBJ2-1; D is undetermined. Germline V lookup: CDR1 SGHNT, CDR2 YENEEA. Trimming removed 1 base from V and 6 bases from J, with 10 bases in between. The CDR3 spans 14 residues.

The chain has TRBV9 and TRBJ2-1; 7 bases are shared with TRBD1. The germline V gene encodes CDR1 SGDLS and CDR2 YYNGEE. CDR3 length: 17 amino acids. J was trimmed by 8 bases and V by 1 base; bases with no gene match: 15. In DNA form, the CDR3 reads TGTGCCAGCAGCGTATTCGCACAGGGGATTTCTACCGATGAGCAGTTCTTC. This codes for CASSVFAQGISTDEQFF.

This clone was detected only once. This chain joins TRBV19 and TRBJ2-7, with 9 bases that match TRBD1. V shed 5 bases, J shed 7 bases, and the junction held 12 bases outside the gene matches. Germline CDR1 reads LNHDA; CDR2 reads SQIVND (reference sequence). CDR3 length equals 15 residues. CDR3 residues: CASSSYGTGIQEQYF. For the CDR3, the DNA is TGTGCCAGTAGTTCCTACGGGACAGGGATTCAGGAGCAGTACTTC. The full variable domain, completed using reference TRBV19 and TRBJ2-7, is DGGITQSPKYLFRKEGQNVTLSCEQNLNHDAMYWYRQDPGQGLRLIYYSQIVNDFQKGDIAEGYSVSREKKESFPLTVTSAQKNPTAFYLCASSSYGTGIQEQYFGPGTRLTVT.

CDR3 sequence (DNA): TGTGCCAGCAGCTTGATCGGGGACAGGGTTCAAGAGACCCAGTACTTC. It specifies CASSLIGDRVQETQYF. The chain links TRBV5-6 to TRBJ2-5, with TRBD1 matching 9 bases. Germline CDR1 and CDR2: SGHDT and YYEEEE. V gave up 1 base and J gave up 2 bases; unmatched junction bases: 6. The CDR3 loop spans 16 amino acids.

The chain has TRBV24-1 and TRBJ2-1, with 9 bases that match TRBD1. The junction had 13 bases not matched to a gene; V was cut back by 12 bases and J by 8 bases. The CDR3 has 14 residues. Germline-derived CDR1 and CDR2 are KGHDR and SFDVKD. CDR3 loop: CASSPGQGVHEQFF. CDR3 bases: TGTGCCTCGTCCCCGGGACAGGGAGTACATGAGCAGTTCTTC.

This chain uses TRBV28 with TRBJ1-4; 8 bases line up with TRBD1. Germline V gene sequence: CDR1 MDHEN, CDR2 SYDVKM. After removal of 6 bases from V and 7 bases from J, the junction contained 7 bases not matched to a gene. The CDR3 extends over 14 amino acids. The CDR3 region is CASSTTGGVEKLFF. The CDR3 DNA sequence: TGTGCCAGCAGCACTACAGGGGGGGTTGAAAAACTGTTTTTT.

The genes are TRBV10-3 and TRBJ2-7; maybe TRBD1 (5 bases). This CDR3 is 12 amino acids long. CDR1 and CDR2 (germline): ENHRY, SYGVKD. V lost 10 bases and J 1 base, leaving 11 bases between the germline ends. CDR3 in amino acids: CATSRQSYEQYF. DNA of the CDR3: TGTGCCACGTCTAGACAGTCCTACGAGCAGTACTTC.

V usage is TRBV19 and J usage is TRBJ2-5, with 9 bases fitting TRBD2. Looked up from germline, CDR1 is LNHDA and CDR2 is SQIVND (reference sequence). J gave up 2 bases and V 5 bases, and 9 bases lay outside the gene matches. The CDR3 extends over 16 amino acids. CDR3 bases: TGTGCCAGTAGTCACCGAGGACTAGCGAAACAAGAGACCCAGTACTTC. Residues: CASSHRGLAKQETQYF.

The chain uses TRBV30 and TRBJ1-6; no clear D. From germline, CDR1 is GTSNPN and CDR2 SVGIG (reference sequence). The CDR3 sequence is 12 residues long. V lost 5 bases and J lost 6, with 8 bases in between. This CDR3 is CAWPGINSPLHF. As DNA, the CDR3 is TGTGCCTGGCCAGGAATTAATTCACCCCTCCACTTT.

A note on this clone: This CDR3 is also generated by other DNA sequences in the sample. The chain combines TRBV3-1 (or the pseudogene TRBV3-2) with TRBJ2-2; 7 bases are shared with TRBD1. This CDR3 region has 14 residues. Trimming at V came to 5 bases and at J to 2 bases, leaving 2 bases not matched to a gene. Germline V gene data show CDR1 as LGHDT and CDR2 as YNNKEL (reference sequence). For the CDR3, the DNA is TGTGCCAGCAGCAACAGGGGTAACACCGGGGAGCTGTTTTTT. Its translation: CASSNRGNTGELFF.

This chain links TRBV5-4 with TRBJ2-7; 8 bases agree with TRBD1. Germline CDR1 SGHNT, CDR2 YYREEE (reference sequence). This CDR3 contains 15 residues. V lost 0 bases, J lost 2 bases, and 4 bases stayed unmatched. The CDR3 spells CASSLGQGRAYEQYF. DNA of the CDR3: TGTGCCAGCAGCTTGGGACAGGGGCGCGCCTACGAGCAGTACTTC.